This paragraph covers one T cell receptor beta chain sequence. As yet, its antigen is unknown. This entry comes from a study of CD8 T cells in ankylosing spondylitis. The study's findings and limits: Seemingly distinctive of ankylosing spondylitis blood was a TCR beta motif formed by eight highly homologous variants. Matched ankylosing spondylitis synovial fluid reportedly showed significant enrichment of disease-linked clones.

The CDR3 contains 14 residues. In germline, CDR1 is SNHLY, CDR2 FYNNEI. The J segment lost 6 bases and the V segment lost 3 bases, leaving 5 bases of the junction unmatched. TCRdb recomputed calls from the 5' RACE reads with MiXCR, one row per CDR3 protein. The repertoire has 390,000 or so distinct CDR3 sequences, around 20% of them found once; the top ten carry 16%. The specimen was blood, either unsorted or a sorted T cell fraction (not recorded which). The chain couples TRBV2 to TRBJ1-5; 7 nucleotides line up with TRBD1. The sequence was collected from a male donor with ankylosing spondylitis. The CDR3 DNA is TGTGCCAGCAGTGACCACAGGGGTGGTCAGCCCCAGCATTTT. Translating it yields CASSDHRGGQPQHF.